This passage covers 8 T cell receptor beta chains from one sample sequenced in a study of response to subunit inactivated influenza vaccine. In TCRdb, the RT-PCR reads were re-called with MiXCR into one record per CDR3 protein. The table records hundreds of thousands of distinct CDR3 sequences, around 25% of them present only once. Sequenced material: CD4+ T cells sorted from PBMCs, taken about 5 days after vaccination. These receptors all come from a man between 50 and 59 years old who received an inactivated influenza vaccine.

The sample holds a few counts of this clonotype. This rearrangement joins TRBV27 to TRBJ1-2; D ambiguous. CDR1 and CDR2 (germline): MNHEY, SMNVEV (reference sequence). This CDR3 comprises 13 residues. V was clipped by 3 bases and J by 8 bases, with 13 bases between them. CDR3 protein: CASSFTGKGGYTF. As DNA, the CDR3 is TGTGCCAGCAGTTTTACGGGGAAGGGCGGCTACACCTTC.

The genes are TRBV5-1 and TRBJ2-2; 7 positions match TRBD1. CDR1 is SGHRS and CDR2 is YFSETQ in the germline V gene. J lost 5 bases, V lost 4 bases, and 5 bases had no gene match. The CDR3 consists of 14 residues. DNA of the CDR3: TGCGCCAGCAGCAACCCGACAGGGACCGGGGAGCTGTTTTTT. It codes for CASSNPTGTGELFF.

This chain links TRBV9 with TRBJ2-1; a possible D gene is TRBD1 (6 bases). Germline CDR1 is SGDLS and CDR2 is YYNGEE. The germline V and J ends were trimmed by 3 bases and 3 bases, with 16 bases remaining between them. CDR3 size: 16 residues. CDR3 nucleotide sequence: TGTGCCAGCAGCGCGACGCCTGGACAGTACTACAATGAGCAGTTCTTC. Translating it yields CASSATPGQYYNEQFF.

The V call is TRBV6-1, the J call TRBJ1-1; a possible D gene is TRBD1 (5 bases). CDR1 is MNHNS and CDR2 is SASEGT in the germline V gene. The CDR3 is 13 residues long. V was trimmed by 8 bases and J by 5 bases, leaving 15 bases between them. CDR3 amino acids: CASRPLEGTEAFF. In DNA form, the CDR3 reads TGTGCCAGCCGACCCCTGGAGGGGACTGAAGCTTTCTTT.

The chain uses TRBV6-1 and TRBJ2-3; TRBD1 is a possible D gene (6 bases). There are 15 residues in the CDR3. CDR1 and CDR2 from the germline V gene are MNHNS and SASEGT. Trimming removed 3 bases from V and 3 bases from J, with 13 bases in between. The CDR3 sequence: CASSEQGSRTDTQYF. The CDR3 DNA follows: TGTGCCAGCAGTGAGCAGGGGAGTCGGACAGATACGCAGTATTTT.

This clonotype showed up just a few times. CDR3 bases: TGTGCCACCAGCAAAATTACAGGACAGTTTGACTCTGGGGCCAACGTCCTGACTTTC. Protein product: CATSKITGQFDSGANVLTF. This rearrangement joins TRBV15 to TRBJ2-6, with D possibly being TRBD1 (6 bases). Germline assignment: CDR1 LNHNV and CDR2 YYDKDF (reference sequence). This CDR3 contains 19 residues. V shed 4 bases and J shed 0 bases, with 19 bases lying between them.

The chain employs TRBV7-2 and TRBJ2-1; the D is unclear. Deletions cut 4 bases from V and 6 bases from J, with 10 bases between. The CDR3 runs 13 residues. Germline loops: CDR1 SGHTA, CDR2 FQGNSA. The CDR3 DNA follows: TGTGCCAGCAGCTCTCTGGGCCGCAATGAGCAGTTCTTC. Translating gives CASSSLGRNEQFF.

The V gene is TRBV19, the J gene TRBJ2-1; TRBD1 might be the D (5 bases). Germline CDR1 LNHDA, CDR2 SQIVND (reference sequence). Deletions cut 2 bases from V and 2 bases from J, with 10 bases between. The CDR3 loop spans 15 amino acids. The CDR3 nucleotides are TGTGCCAGTAGTATAACGGCAGGGACCTACAATGAGCAGTTCTTC. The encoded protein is CASSITAGTYNEQFF.